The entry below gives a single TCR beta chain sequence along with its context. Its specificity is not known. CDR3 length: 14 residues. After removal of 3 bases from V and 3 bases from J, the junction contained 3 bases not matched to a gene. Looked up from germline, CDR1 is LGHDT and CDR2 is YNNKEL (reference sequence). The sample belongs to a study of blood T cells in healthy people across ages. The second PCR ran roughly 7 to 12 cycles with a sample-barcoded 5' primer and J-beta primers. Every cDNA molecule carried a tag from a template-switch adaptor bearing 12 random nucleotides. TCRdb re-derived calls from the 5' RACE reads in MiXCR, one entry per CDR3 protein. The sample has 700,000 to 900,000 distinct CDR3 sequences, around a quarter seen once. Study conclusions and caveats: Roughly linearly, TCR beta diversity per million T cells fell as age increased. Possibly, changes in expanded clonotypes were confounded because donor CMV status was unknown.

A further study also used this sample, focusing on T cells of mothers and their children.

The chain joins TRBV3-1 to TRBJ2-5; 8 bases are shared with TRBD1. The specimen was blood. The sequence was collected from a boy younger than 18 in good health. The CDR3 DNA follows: TGTGCCAGCAGCCACAGGGGGCCGGAAGAGACCCAGTACTTC. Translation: CASSHRGPEETQYF.